These T cell receptor beta chains were read from a single sample in a study of T cell responses to AZD1222 COVID-19 vaccine. TCRdb's table, derived via immunoSEQ multiplex PCR, lists solely in-frame clones and lacks some. The table shows some 130,000 clones, with roughly 84% occurring only once. The specimen was peripheral blood, collected on day 0 of AZD1222 vaccination. The receptors derive from an adult in good health. The CDR3 runs from the conserved cysteine through the conserved F or W. The order of the fields is V gene, D gene, J gene, CDR3 length, clone size, CDR3 protein, CDR3 DNA. The D gene is left open where the match is weak. Size values are once, few and many counts, or a class for expanded clones, and some rows have none.

>TRBV19|-|TRBJ1-5|14|-
CASSIGGRDQPQHF
TGTGCCAGTAGTATAGGAGGGAGGGATCAGCCCCAGCATTTT
>TRBV29-1|-|TRBJ2-1|16|-
CSVPPAAGTSYNEQFF
TGCAGCGTCCCCCCGGCCGCCGGGACCTCCTACAATGAGCAGTTCTTC
>TRBV4-2|-|TRBJ1-1|18|-
CASSQVISAGSGNTEAFF
TGTGCCAGCAGCCAAGTAATCTCGGCTGGCTCGGGGAACACTGAAGCTTTCTTT
>TRBV29-1|TRBD1|TRBJ2-7|12|few
CSVATGDYEQYF
TGCAGCGTCGCGACAGGGGATTACGAGCAGTACTTC
>TRBV28|TRBD2|TRBJ2-2|16|-
CASVERGGPDTGELFF
TGTGCCAGCGTAGAGCGGGGGGGCCCGGACACCGGGGAGCTGTTTTTT
>TRBV3-1/TRBV3-2|-|TRBJ1-3|14|-
CASSQGVSGNTIYF
TGTGCCAGCAGCCAAGGTGTCTCTGGAAACACCATATATTTT
>TRBV28|-|TRBJ1-2|15|-
CASSLGGGRVIGYTF
TGTGCCAGCAGTTTAGGGGGTGGCAGGGTGATAGGCTACACCTTC
>TRBV7-9|TRBD1|TRBJ1-6|17|-
CASSSNYPGQYNSPLHF
TGTGCCAGCAGCTCGAATTACCCGGGACAGTATAATTCACCCCTCCACTTT
>TRBV27|-|TRBJ1-1|15|-
CASQSGPVMNTEAFF
TGTGCCAGCCAATCGGGTCCCGTAATGAACACTGAAGCTTTCTTT
>TRBV4-1|TRBD1|TRBJ2-5|16|-
CASSQGDREDQETQYF
TGCGCCAGCAGCCAAGGGGACAGGGAGGATCAAGAGACCCAGTACTTC
>TRBV6-1|-|TRBJ2-3|15|once
CASSEGGSSTDTQYF
TGTGCCAGCAGTGAAGGGGGCTCCTCCACAGATACGCAGTATTTT
>TRBV28|TRBD1|TRBJ2-1|12|-
CASSLAGGSGFF
TGTGCCAGCAGTTTAGCAGGGGGCTCGGGGTTCTTC
>TRBV3-1/TRBV3-2|-|TRBJ2-6|14|-
CASISNSGANVLTF
TGTGCCAGCATCTCTAATTCTGGGGCCAACGTCCTGACTTTC
>TRBV18|TRBD1|TRBJ1-5|16|once
CASSPAAGGPNQPQHF
TGTGCCAGCTCACCCGCTGCAGGGGGCCCTAATCAGCCCCAGCATTTT
>TRBV5-1|-|TRBJ2-3|14|-
CASSLRTAGDTQYF
TGCGCCAGCAGCTTACGGACCGCGGGGGATACGCAGTATTTT
>TRBV7-9|-|TRBJ1-1|14|-
CASSLATENTEAFF
TGTGCCAGCAGCTTAGCAACGGAGAACACTGAAGCTTTCTTT
>TRBV20-1|-|TRBJ1-5|14|-
CSASRQAGNQPQHF
TGCAGTGCTAGTCGACAGGCGGGCAATCAGCCCCAGCATTTT
>TRBV9|TRBD1|TRBJ1-5|15|-
CASSPGGQFNQPQHF
TGTGCCAGCAGCCCTGGGGGACAGTTCAATCAGCCCCAGCATTTT
>TRBV24-1|TRBD1|TRBJ2-2|13|few
CATSTGGTGELFF
TGTGCCACCAGTACAGGGGGAACCGGGGAGCTGTTTTTT
>TRBV5-8|TRBD1|TRBJ2-5|15|-
CASSSGQGLQETQYF
TGTGCCAGCAGCTCAGGACAGGGTTTACAAGAGACCCAGTACTTC
>TRBV2|-|TRBJ1-5|21|-
CASSEYDRKIVAALLNQPQHF
TGTGCCAGCAGTGAATATGACAGAAAGATTGTAGCAGCCTTACTGAATCAGCCCCAGCATTTT
>TRBV9|TRBD1|TRBJ1-6|14|-
CASSATGGGSPLHF
TGTGCCAGCAGTGCGACAGGGGGCGGTTCACCCCTCCACTTT
>TRBV5-1|-|TRBJ2-3|15|-
CASSLGAGNTDTQYF
TGCGCCAGCAGCTTAGGGGCAGGAAACACAGATACGCAGTATTTT
>TRBV28|-|TRBJ1-1|12|-
CASSLYRAEAFF
TGTGCCAGCAGTTTATACAGGGCTGAAGCTTTCTTT
>TRBV28|-|TRBJ1-5|16|-
CASSLGTQVSNQPQHF
TGTGCCAGCAGTTTGGGGACACAGGTTAGCAATCAGCCCCAGCATTTT
>TRBV7-9|-|TRBJ2-3|16|-
CASSLTPRLFTDTQYF
TGTGCCAGCAGCTTAACCCCGCGACTGTTCACAGATACGCAGTATTTT